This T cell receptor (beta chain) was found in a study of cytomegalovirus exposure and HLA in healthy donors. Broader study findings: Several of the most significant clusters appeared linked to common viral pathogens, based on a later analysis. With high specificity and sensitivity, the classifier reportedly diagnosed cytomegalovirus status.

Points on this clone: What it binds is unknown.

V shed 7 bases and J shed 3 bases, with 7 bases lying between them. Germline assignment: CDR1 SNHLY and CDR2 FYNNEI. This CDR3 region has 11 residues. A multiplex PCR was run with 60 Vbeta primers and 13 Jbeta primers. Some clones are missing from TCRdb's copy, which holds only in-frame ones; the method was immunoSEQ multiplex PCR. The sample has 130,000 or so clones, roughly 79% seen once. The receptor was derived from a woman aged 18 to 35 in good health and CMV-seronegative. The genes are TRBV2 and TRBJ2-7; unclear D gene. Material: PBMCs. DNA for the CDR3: TGTGCCAGCACTCGTTTCTACGAGCAGTACTTC. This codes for CASTRFYEQYF. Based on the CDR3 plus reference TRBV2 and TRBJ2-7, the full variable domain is EPEVTQTPSHQVTQMGQEVILRCVPISNHLYFYWYRQILGQKVEFLVSFYNNEISEKSEIFDDQFSVERPDGSNFTLKIRSTKLEDSAMYFCASTRFYEQYFGPGTRLTVT.